This T cell receptor beta chain was captured by sequencing in a study of T cell clonality in common variable immunodeficiency. Overall study results and limits: In common variable immunodeficiency, TCR beta chains reportedly carried fewer deletions and N-nucleotide insertions.

TCRdb keeps only in-frame clones here, not all; method: immunoSEQ multiplex PCR. This table holds several thousand clones. Diagnosis required reduced IgG, IgA and/or IgM with specific antibody deficiency. CVID subjects were some 15 female and approximately 30 male, aged roughly 9 to 70. As concerns this clone: Antigen unknown. The read ends 3 residues shy of where the CDR3 ends; the end is completed using the germline J gene.

This CDR3 is built from 16 residues. J gave up 7 bases and V 3 bases, and 6 bases lay outside the gene matches. CDR1 and CDR2 (germline): KGHSH, LQKENI. The sequencing sample was made of peripheral blood mononuclear cells. The genes are TRBV18 and TRBJ1-4, with 12 nucleotides matching TRBD1. The source of this sequence is a human donor with common variable immunodeficiency. CDR3 residues: CASSPYRDRGREKLFF. The sequenced part of the CDR3 DNA is TGTGCCAGCTCACCTTACCGGGACAGGGGGCGTGAAAAA.